This passage covers 10 T cell receptor beta chains from one sample sequenced in a study of cytomegalovirus exposure and HLA in healthy donors. PCR amplification relied on 60 Vbeta primers (plus 13 Jbeta primers). Some clones are missing from TCRdb's copy, which holds only in-frame ones; the method was immunoSEQ multiplex PCR. This repertoire shows about 140,000 clones, 70% to 85% found once; its top ten account for 3.4%. The sample consisted of PBMCs. Source of these receptors: a male donor in good health and CMV-seronegative.

The chain employs TRBV14 and TRBJ2-5; D not certain. The end of the DNA aligns better with TRBJ2-7, so the J call may be wrong. In germline, CDR1 is SGHDN, CDR2 FVKESK. The CDR3 length is 14 residues. The CDR3 loop is CASSQVIVTYEQYF. The CDR3 DNA reads as TGTGCCAGCAGCCAAGTAATTGTCACTTACGAGCAGTACTTC.

This clone was picked up one time. The chain employs TRBV18 and TRBJ1-1, with a weak D call TRBD1 (5 bases). V shed 2 bases and J shed 0 bases, with 7 bases lying between them. The germline V gene has CDR1 KGHSH and CDR2 LQKENI. The CDR3 has 14 residues. The CDR3 loop reads CASSPDRMNTEAFF. The CDR3 DNA reads as TGTGCCAGCTCACCAGACAGAATGAACACTGAAGCTTTCTTT.

J is TRBJ1-6 and V is TRBV6-6; the D is unclear. The CDR3 runs to 15 residues. Trimming took 6 bases from V and 0 from J, leaving 9 bases between them. Germline V gene sequence: CDR1 MNHNY, CDR2 SVGAGI (reference sequence). As DNA, the CDR3 is TGTGCCAGCAGGTTACTGAGCTCCTATAATTCACCCCTCCACTTT. Its protein is CASRLLSSYNSPLHF.

The V call is TRBV19, the J call TRBJ2-1; D gene ambiguous. V lost 5 bases to trimming and J lost 5 bases, with 10 bases between them. Germline V CDR1 and CDR2: LNHDA, SQIVND (reference sequence). This CDR3 spans 13 amino acids. CDR3 loop: CASSPRWDNEQFF. The CDR3 coding sequence is TGTGCCAGTAGTCCGCGGTGGGACAATGAGCAGTTCTTC.

A note on this clone: The junction differs from germline at one of its ends, possibly a read error. The V call is TRBV7-9, the J call TRBJ1-1; 7 nucleotides match TRBD1. From germline, CDR1 is SEHNR and CDR2 FQNEAQ (reference sequence). The CDR3 length is 15 residues. CDR3 bases: TGTTCCAGCAGCTTAGAGAGGGGGCGGAACACTGAAGCTTTCTTT. Amino acid sequence: CSSSLERGRNTEAFF. Full variable domain (remainder filled in from reference TRBV7-9 and TRBJ1-1): DTGVSQNPRHKITKRGQNVTFRCDPISEHNRLYWYRQTLGQGPEFLTYFQNEAQLEKSRLLSDRFSAERPKGSFSTLEIQRTEQGDSAMYLCSSSLERGRNTEAFFGQGTRLTVV.

The V gene is TRBV25-1, the J gene TRBJ2-2; no definite D call. Per the germline V gene, CDR1 is MGHDK and CDR2 is SYGVNS. Trimming took off 3 bases at V and 5 bases at J, with 4 bases between the two ends. This CDR3 comprises 12 residues. The CDR3 DNA is TGTGCCAGCAGTGACCTTACCGGGGAGCTGTTTTTT. Its protein product is CASSDLTGELFF.

The V and J genes are TRBV19 and TRBJ2-7; D is ambiguous. Trimming pared 1 base from V and 3 bases from J, leaving 4 bases between. The CDR3 is made up of 12 amino acids. Germline loops: CDR1 LNHDA, CDR2 SQIVND (reference sequence). CDR3 sequence (DNA): TGTGCCAGTAGTATAGTCGGCTACGAGCAGTACTTC. Protein product: CASSIVGYEQYF.

J is TRBJ1-2 and V is TRBV4-1; the match to TRBD1 covers 8 bases. Germline assignment: CDR1 MGHRA and CDR2 YSYEKL. The ends lost 1 base at V and 6 bases at J; junction bases unmatched: 10. This CDR3 has 16 amino acids. The CDR3: CASSQGQGAVLDGYTF. The CDR3 DNA is TGCGCCAGCAGCCAAGGCCAGGGGGCGGTACTAGATGGCTACACCTTC.

V is TRBV28 and J is TRBJ2-1, with 9 bases identical to TRBD2. The CDR3 has 15 residues. The junction had 6 bases not matched to a gene; V was cut back by 2 bases and J by 7 bases. CDR1 and CDR2 (germline): MDHEN, SYDVKM. CDR3 protein: CASSLGLAGRNEQFF. The CDR3 DNA reads TGTGCCAGCAGTTTAGGGCTAGCGGGAAGAAATGAGCAGTTCTTC.

This clone was observed a few times. The chain uses TRBV15 and TRBJ2-7; 14 positions match TRBD2. CDR3 length: 20 amino acids. Germline V CDR1 and CDR2: LNHNV, YYDKDF (reference sequence). V shed 3 bases and J 0 bases; nucleotides not matched to a gene: 13. The CDR3 is CATSRTSGLAGERGSYEQYF. In nucleotides, the CDR3 is TGTGCCACCAGCAGGACCTCGGGACTAGCGGGAGAAAGGGGCTCCTACGAGCAGTACTTC.